One T cell receptor (beta chain) is described in this entry. The CDR3 runs to 14 residues. Trimming removed 5 bases from V and 5 bases from J, with 13 bases in between. In germline, CDR1 is KGHSH, CDR2 LQKENI. The sample's time point: after dendritic cell vaccination, including at tumor progression/relapse. PBMC were collected before vaccination, two weeks after the third vaccination, and at progression. This entry comes from a study of glioma-infiltrating T cells after dendritic cell vaccination. The protocol was immunoSEQ multiplex PCR, while the TCRdb copy is restricted to in-frame clones and leaves out a portion. Here the sample spans fewer than 25,000 clones, around 92% being singletons.

The V and J genes are TRBV18 and TRBJ1-5, with D maybe TRBD1 (6 bases). Specimen: blood, collected after dendritic cell vaccination. The TCR originated in a human donor with glioblastoma. The CDR3 region has the DNA TGTGCCAGCTCAGTACAGGGTGGGGATCAGCCCCAGCATTTT. This encodes CASSVQGGDQPQHF. Looking up the rest from reference TRBV18 and TRBJ1-5 gives the full variable domain: NAGVMQNPRHLVRRRGQEARLRCSPMKGHSHVYWYRQLPEEGLKFMVYLQKENIIDESGMPKERFSAEFPKEGPSILRIQQVVRGDSAAYFCASSVQGGDQPQHFGDGTRLSIL.